Listed below are T cell receptor beta chains from one sample, sequenced in a study of identical twins. Via MiXCR, TCRdb re-called the 5' RACE reads, giving one row per CDR3 protein. The sample has around 140,000 distinct CDR3 sequences; roughly 3.3% are singletons. The sample was memory T cells sorted from blood. Receptor source: a man aged 18 to 29 in good health. Both conserved end residues are part of each CDR3. The D gene is left open where the match is weak. The size field is filled for only some rows; it gives once, few, many or a size class.

>TRBJ2-1|TRBV5-1|TRBD2|many
TGCGCCAGCAAACCTAGCGGGAACTCCTACAATGAGCAGTTCTTC
CASKPSGNSYNEQFF
>TRBJ2-5|TRBV7-2|TRBD1|many
TGTGCCAGCAGCTCGACAGGGGCCCTGTACCAAGAGACCCAGTACTTC
CASSSTGALYQETQYF
>TRBJ2-6|TRBV4-3|TRBD1|few
TGCGCCAGCAGCCGTGGACAGGGAAACTCTGGGGCCAACGTCCTGACTTTC
CASSRGQGNSGANVLTF
>TRBJ2-1|TRBV4-1|TRBD2|many
TGCGCCAGCAGCCAATCCTCTAGCGGGAGTGGGGATGAGCAGTTCTTC
CASSQSSSGSGDEQFF
>TRBJ1-1|TRBV5-6|NA|many
TGTGCCAGCAGCCCCCTTCGTACGAACACTGAAGCTTTCTTT
CASSPLRTNTEAFF
>TRBJ1-6|TRBV2|NA|many
TGTGCCAGCAGTGAATCCTCCGGACAGCATAATTCACCCCTCCACTTT
CASSESSGQHNSPLHF
>TRBJ1-2|TRBV30|TRBD1|many
TGTGCCTGGAGGCTCAGGGGGCGCAGCTATGGCTACACCTTC
CAWRLRGRSYGYTF
>TRBJ2-5|TRBV4-3|TRBD2|many
TGCGCCAGCAGCCAAGTAACGGGGGGGGAGACCCAGTACTTC
CASSQVTGGETQYF
>TRBJ1-4|TRBV6-1|TRBD1|many
TGTGCCAGCAGTGGGCCGGGACAGGGGCGCGAAAAACTGTTTTTT
CASSGPGQGREKLFF
>TRBJ2-2|TRBV4-2|NA|NA
TGTGCCAGCAGCCCTCGAGGGGGAGGGGGCGCGTTCGGGGAGCTGTTTTTT
CASSPRGGGGAFGELFF
>TRBJ1-3|TRBV7-6|NA|few
TGTGCCAGCAGCTTAGTTTCAGGAGGGGCAGGAAACACCATATATTTT
CASSLVSGGAGNTIYF
>TRBJ2-2|TRBV2|NA|many
TGTGCCAGCAGTGTGTCAGGGGATCCCGGGGAGCTGTTTTTT
CASSVSGDPGELFF
>TRBJ2-7|TRBV7-6|NA|many
TGTGCCAGCAGCCCTGCAGTCGCCTACGAGCAGTACTTC
CASSPAVAYEQYF
>TRBJ2-3|TRBV14|NA|many
TGTGCCAGCAGCCTCGACAGGATGAGCACAGATACGCAGTATTTT
CASSLDRMSTDTQYF
>TRBJ2-2|TRBV11-2|TRBD1|NA
TGTGCCAGCAGCTTCCGTGGAGGGACAGGGAAGAACACCGGGGAGCTGTTTTTT
CASSFRGGTGKNTGELFF